The rows below give T cell receptor beta chains drawn from one sample of a study of T cell responses to AZD1222 COVID-19 vaccine. Sequenced by immunoSEQ multiplex PCR; TCRdb stores in-frame clones only, minus some. The profile shows around 120,000 clones, 80% to 90% of them singletons. The starting material was peripheral blood, obtained on day 0 of MenACWY control vaccination. The receptors derive from an adult in good health. The CDR3 runs from the conserved cysteine through the conserved F or W. The D gene is left open where the match is weak. A clone size is listed for some rows: how often the clone was seen (once, few, many), or a class if it is expanded.

V	size	D	J	DNA	CDR3
TRBV28	.	.	TRBJ1-5	TGTGCCAGCAGGGGTTGGAGCAATCAGCCCCAGCATTTT	CASRGWSNQPQHF
TRBV7-3	.	.	TRBJ1-2	TGTGCCAGCAGGGGGGTTAGGCACTATGGCTACACCTTC	CASRGVRHYGYTF
TRBV5-6	.	TRBD2	TRBJ2-1	TGTGCCAGCAGCTTGGTGGGTACCGACCGGGGGGATGAGCAGTTCTTC	CASSLVGTDRGDEQFF
TRBV5-6	few	TRBD1	TRBJ1-3	TGTGCCAGCAGCACATATAAGACAGGGTACTCTGGAAACACCATATATTTT	CASSTYKTGYSGNTIYF
TRBV15	.	TRBD2	TRBJ2-1	TGTGCCACCAGCATACGGACTAGCGGGAACTACAATGAGCAGTTCTTC	CATSIRTSGNYNEQFF
TRBV30	few	.	TRBJ2-3	TGTGCCTGGAGTGACTGGGGCCGCACAGATACGCAGTATTTT	CAWSDWGRTDTQYF
TRBV18	.	.	TRBJ1-6	TGTGCCAGCTCACCAACGACAGGATTTTATTCACCCCTCCACTTT	CASSPTTGFYSPLHF
TRBV6-6	.	TRBD1	TRBJ1-5	TGTGCCAGCAGTCCCATCGCGGGACAGCCAATTTTT	CASSPIAGQPIF
TRBV28	.	TRBD2	TRBJ2-7	TGTGCCAGCAGTCCACCAGGTGCGGGGGGGAGCTCCTACGAGCAGTACTTC	CASSPPGAGGSSYEQYF
TRBV7-2	.	.	TRBJ1-5	TGTGCCAGCAGCTTAGAGGGCGGGGGCCTCGATCAGCCCCAGCATTTT	CASSLEGGGLDQPQHF
TRBV7-2	.	TRBD2	TRBJ2-2	TGTGCCAGCAGCCGTTATTTACCGGGACTAGTTCGCACCGGGGAGCTGTTTTTT	CASSRYLPGLVRTGELFF
TRBV18	.	TRBD1	TRBJ2-7	TGTGCCAGCTCACGGTCTCAGGGGGCTGACGAGCAGTACTTC	CASSRSQGADEQYF
TRBV6-2/TRBV6-3	.	.	TRBJ2-2	TGTGCCAGCAGTTACTTGCGGACGCGCCTCGATCCCCCCGGGGAGCTGTTTTTT	CASSYLRTRLDPPGELFF
TRBV4-2	.	.	TRBJ1-2	TGTGCCAGCAGCCAAGATATGGGGCTGGGCTATGGCTACACCTTC	CASSQDMGLGYGYTF
TRBV7-6	.	.	TRBJ2-1	TGTGCCAGCAGCTTACTGTCGGGGGGCCGAAATGAGCAGTTCTTC	CASSLLSGGRNEQFF
TRBV24-1	.	TRBD1	TRBJ1-2	TGTGCCACGGGGGGGACAGGGGATGGCTACACCTTC	CATGGTGDGYTF
TRBV6-5	.	.	TRBJ1-1	TGTGCCAGCAGTTACTCGGGGGTCCGCCGCACTGAAGCTTTCTTT	CASSYSGVRRTEAFF